This T cell receptor (beta chain) was sequenced during a study of blood T cell repertoires in COVID-19. About the study: Material from acute and convalescent COVID-19 was sourced from the United States, Italy and Spain. Nucleic acid was either cDNA or gDNA, and it came from T cells, B-cell-depleted T cells, or PBMCs.

Per the original methods: For nucleated cells, counts were estimated from reference gene primer amplification. Using immunoSEQ multiplex PCR, the repertoire was profiled, and TCRdb retains in-frame clones only, with some absent. For V, J and clone size, that table is used; D and trimming come from the DNA. The repertoire consists of 180,000 or so clones, with nearly 90% occurring once and the leading ten covering 2% to 2.5%. Participants were placed into cohorts based on the clinical history they reported. Deletions cut 7 bases from V and 4 bases from J, with 10 bases between. CDR3 length: 13 amino acids. Germline CDR1 and CDR2: MDHEN and SYDVKM.

This sequence joins TRBV28 and TRBJ1-4; possibly TRBD1 for D (5 bases). Sequenced sample: PBMCs or T cells enriched from blood (not recorded which). The clonotype comes from a woman aged 40 to 50 with acute COVID-19. The CDR3 loop is CASTPTVNEKLFF. CDR3 coding DNA: TGTGCCAGCACCCCGACAGTTAATGAAAAACTGTTTTTT. Complete variable domain (other parts from reference TRBV28 and TRBJ1-4): DVKVTQSSRYLVKRTGEKVFLECVQDMDHENMFWYRQDPGLGLRLIYFSYDVKMKEKGDIPEGYSVSREKKERFSLILESASTNQTSMYLCASTPTVNEKLFFGSGTQLSVL.